This T cell receptor beta chain was obtained from a study of shared clonotypes between healthy human individuals. Per germline, CDR1 SGHAT and CDR2 FQDESV (reference sequence). This CDR3 spans 13 amino acids. The ends were cut back, 1 base at V and 4 bases at J, with 8 bases in the middle. In the original analysis: Sequence data from immunoSEQ were junction-only and lacked quality scores; consequently, filtering differed. TCRdb keeps only in-frame clones here, not all; method: immunoSEQ multiplex PCR. V and J calls plus clone size are reproduced from that table; the DNA served to infer D and trimming. Of more than 2,000,000 clones listed, approximately 95% were seen once; the top ten hold 0.39%.

V is TRBV11-1 and J is TRBJ2-7, with D uncertain. Specimen: naive CD4+ T cells from PBMCs. Specified subset: CD45RA+ positively selected. The TCR comes from a man between 18 and 29 years old in good health. Some clones in this sample may be carry-over from other donors' samples. CDR3 protein: CASSLGHLYEQYF. The CDR3 nucleotides read TGTGCCAGCAGCTTAGGACACCTGTACGAGCAGTACTTC.